This entry lists 27 T cell receptor beta chains sequenced from one sample in a study of Ad26.COV2.S vaccination and SARS-CoV-2 variants. Here immunoSEQ multiplex PCR was the method, and the copy in TCRdb shows in-frame clones only, minus some. Among about 500,000 clones listed, around 89% were seen once. The treatment denotes: some 20 received Ad26.COV2.S at low or high dose, single or two shots; about 5 received placebo; per-sample allocation not given. Sampling took place 63 days after the first vaccine or placebo injection. Sequencing was performed on peripheral blood, taken in a trial of Ad26.COV2.S vaccine versus placebo. These receptors all stem from a person between 18 and 65 years old who received the Ad26.COV2.S COVID-19 vaccine or a placebo.

The V and J genes are TRBV9 and TRBJ2-5; the D gene is possibly TRBD2 (5 bases). Trimming removed 4 bases from V and 1 base from J, with 11 bases in between. The CDR3 spans 14 residues. CDR1 and CDR2 (germline): SGDLS, YYNGEE. CDR3 DNA sequence: TGTGCCAGCAGCCCTAGCTCGGGCCAAGAGACCCAGTACTTC. This gives the protein CASSPSSGQETQYF.

This clone was seen a single time. The chain links TRBV29-1 to TRBJ2-2, with 10 bases that match TRBD1. Germline values: CDR1 SQVTM, CDR2 ANQGSEA. V lost 7 bases and J lost 7; bases outside the gene matches: 18. This CDR3 spans 17 amino acids. This CDR3 reads CSAKSRLDRGRVGELFF. The CDR3 DNA reads as TGCAGCGCAAAGAGTCGCCTTGACAGGGGGCGCGTCGGGGAGCTGTTTTTT.

The rearrangement joins TRBV28 to TRBJ1-1; D is possibly TRBD1 (6 bases). This CDR3 contains 17 residues. The germline gives CDR1 MDHEN, CDR2 SYDVKM. V lost 3 bases and J lost 1, with 18 bases in between. The chain's CDR3 is CASSFGGTPTSNTEAFF. DNA of the CDR3: TGTGCCAGCAGTTTCGGGGGGACACCTACCTCGAACACTGAAGCTTTCTTT. The entire variable domain, with the rest obtained from reference TRBV28 and TRBJ1-1, is as follows: DVKVTQSSRYLVKRTGEKVFLECVQDMDHENMFWYRQDPGLGLRLIYFSYDVKMKEKGDIPEGYSVSREKKERFSLILESASTNQTSMYLCASSFGGTPTSNTEAFFGQGTRLTVV.

This chain joins TRBV19 and TRBJ1-5, with 9 bases that match TRBD1. V lost 0 bases to trimming and J lost 0 bases; unmatched junction nucleotides: 6. The germline V gene has CDR1 LNHDA and CDR2 SQIVND (reference sequence). The length of the CDR3 is 18 residues. The CDR3 protein is CASSIDGTGSYSNQPQHF. In DNA, the CDR3 is TGTGCCAGTAGTATAGATGGGACAGGGAGCTATAGCAATCAGCCCCAGCATTTT.

V is TRBV11-2 and J is TRBJ1-3; D is ambiguous. Trimming cost V 3 bases and J 0 bases, with 12 bases left between them. Per the germline V gene, CDR1 is SGHAT and CDR2 is FQNNGV. The CDR3 extends over 16 amino acids. CDR3: CASSFRGWGSGNTIYF. CDR3 coding DNA: TGTGCCAGCAGCTTCCGGGGATGGGGCTCTGGAAACACCATATATTTT.

J is TRBJ1-1 and V is TRBV5-4; 8 bases map to TRBD1. With V trimmed by 6 bases and J by 3 bases, 19 bases remained unmatched. The length of the CDR3 is 18 residues. The germline V gene has CDR1 SGHNT and CDR2 YYREEE (reference sequence). In DNA form, the CDR3 reads TGTGCCAGCACCAGGGGGGGGCAGGGGGCCGGTAGTCACACTGAAGCTTTCTTT. Its protein product is CASTRGGQGAGSHTEAFF. The full variable domain, its missing parts supplied by reference TRBV5-4 and TRBJ1-1, is ETGVTQSPTHLIKTRGQQVTLRCSSQSGHNTVSWYQQALGQGPQFIFQYYREEENGRGNFPPRFSGLQFPNYSSELNVNALELDDSALYLCASTRGGQGAGSHTEAFFGQGTRLTVV.

The chain links TRBV3-1 (or the pseudogene TRBV3-2) to TRBJ2-7; no definite D call. CDR3 length equals 14 residues. CDR1 is LGHDT and CDR2 is YNNKEL in the germline V gene (reference sequence). V dropped 3 bases and J dropped 1 base, with 10 bases sitting between them. The chain's CDR3 is CASSHWEGSYEQYF. The DNA for the CDR3 is TGTGCCAGCAGCCACTGGGAAGGATCCTACGAGCAGTACTTC.

V is TRBV19 and J is TRBJ2-2; the D gene is possibly TRBD2 (5 bases). Germline V gene lookup returns CDR1 LNHDA and CDR2 SQIVND (reference sequence). The V and J ends lost 7 bases and 4 bases respectively, with 13 bases between them. The CDR3 has 14 residues. The CDR3 spells CASNSREGTGELFF. CDR3 in DNA: TGTGCCAGTAATAGCCGCGAGGGCACCGGGGAGCTGTTTTTT. The variable domain in full, completed from reference TRBV19 and TRBJ2-2, reads DGGITQSPKYLFRKEGQNVTLSCEQNLNHDAMYWYRQDPGQGLRLIYYSQIVNDFQKGDIAEGYSVSREKKESFPLTVTSAQKNPTAFYLCASNSREGTGELFFGEGSRLTVL.

The rearrangement uses TRBV11-2 and TRBJ2-7; D gene unclear. This CDR3 has 15 amino acids. With 2 bases removed from V and 4 bases from J, the gap between germline ends came to 15 bases. Per germline, CDR1 SGHAT and CDR2 FQNNGV. The CDR3 DNA is TGTGCCAGCAGCTTATTTGGGGTTCAGGCGTACGAGCAGTACTTC. The encoded protein is CASSLFGVQAYEQYF.

The CDR3 nucleotides are TGTGCCAGCAGTTTAAAGGGCCACGAGCAGTACTTC. Amino acids: CASSLKGHEQYF. The chain carries TRBV28 and TRBJ2-7; D remains unclear. Deletions cut 2 bases from V and 5 bases from J, with 7 bases between. The CDR3 is made up of 12 amino acids. Germline assignment: CDR1 MDHEN and CDR2 SYDVKM.

This sequence joins TRBV7-9 and TRBJ2-1; weak D call: TRBD1 (5 bases). CDR3 length: 15 residues. Trimming took off 5 bases at V and 5 bases at J, with 16 bases between the two ends. Germline loops: CDR1 SEHNR, CDR2 FQNEAQ (reference sequence). The DNA of the CDR3 is TGTGCCAGCAGCCCTCGTAGGGGCATCGACAATGAGCAGTTCTTC. This encodes CASSPRRGIDNEQFF.

This chain connects TRBV18 to TRBJ1-5; D not resolved. Trimming took 1 base from V and 0 from J, leaving 4 bases between them. The germline CDR1 and CDR2 sequences are KGHSH and LQKENI. CDR3 length: 14 residues. The CDR3 protein is CASSPQPSNQPQHF. For the CDR3, the DNA is TGTGCCAGCTCACCACAGCCTAGCAATCAGCCCCAGCATTTT.

The chain uses TRBV5-1 and TRBJ1-4; maybe TRBD1 (5 bases). CDR1 is SGHRS, CDR2 YFSETQ, per germline. CDR3 length equals 15 residues. V was pared by 4 bases and J by 7 bases, with 17 bases between. DNA for the CDR3: TGCGCCAGCAGCCAGACTTCGGGGGGAGGTGAAAAACTGTTTTTT. Amino acid sequence: CASSQTSGGGEKLFF.

The chain combines TRBV4-2 with TRBJ2-7, with 10 bases aligning to TRBD2. Losses at the gene ends were 0 bases for V and 6 bases for J; bases not matched to a gene: 8. The germline V gene has CDR1 LGHNA and CDR2 YNFKEQ. This CDR3 spans 16 amino acids. The CDR3 sequence: CASSQDLLAGGAEQYF. Written as DNA, the CDR3 is TGTGCCAGCAGCCAAGATTTGTTAGCGGGAGGTGCCGAGCAGTACTTC.

This clone occurred once. The chain couples TRBV24-1 to TRBJ2-3; D gene uncertain. The germline V gene encodes CDR1 KGHDR and CDR2 SFDVKD. The CDR3 has 11 amino acids. The V gene lost 2 bases and the J gene lost 6 bases, with 2 bases spanning the gap. This chain's CDR3 is CATSDWDTQYF. In nucleotides, the CDR3 is TGTGCCACCAGTGATTGGGATACGCAGTATTTT.

The chain recombines TRBV11-2 with TRBJ2-1, with 11 bases matching TRBD2. CDR3 length: 17 amino acids. Germline lookup yields CDR1 SGHAT and CDR2 FQNNGV. The ends lost 5 bases at V and 2 bases at J; junction bases unmatched: 8. CDR3 DNA: TGTGCCAGCAGCCCCCCCCCTAGCGGGGGGCCCTACAATGAGCAGTTCTTC. Amino acid sequence: CASSPPPSGGPYNEQFF.

The J gene is TRBJ1-6, the V gene TRBV7-3; the match to TRBD1 covers 7 bases. Losses at the gene ends were 3 bases for V and 6 bases for J; bases not matched to a gene: 2. The CDR3 extends over 14 amino acids. Germline V lookup: CDR1 SGHTA, CDR2 FQGTGA. In nucleotides, the CDR3 is TGTGCCAGCAGCTTGGGGACAGCTAATTCACCCCTCCACTTT. Its translation is CASSLGTANSPLHF. The full variable domain, in which reference TRBV7-3 and TRBJ1-6 provide the parts outside the CDR3, is GAGVSQTPSNKVTEKGKYVELRCDPISGHTALYWYRQSLGQGPEFLIYFQGTGAADDSGLPNDRFFAVRPEGSVSTLKIQRTERGDSAVYLCASSLGTANSPLHFGNGTRLTVT.

The genes are TRBV29-1 and TRBJ2-1; TRBD2 matches at 9 bases. V lost 7 bases, J lost 3 bases, and 16 bases stayed unmatched. Germline CDR1 SQVTM, CDR2 ANQGSEA. This CDR3 is 17 amino acids long. CDR3 nucleotides: TGCAGCGGGGTGATTGCGCGGGGGGGCTTTGACTACAATGAGCAGTTCTTC. This gives the protein CSGVIARGGFDYNEQFF.

CDR3 coding DNA: TGCGCCAGCAGCTCCCTCCCGCGGACAGGGAGAGTAATCTCCTATAATTCACCCCTCCACTTT. It codes for CASSSLPRTGRVISYNSPLHF. The chain is built from TRBV5-1 and TRBJ1-6, with 8 nucleotides matching TRBD1. With 3 bases clipped from V and 0 bases from J, the junction kept 17 bases outside the gene matches. CDR3 size: 21 residues. CDR1 and CDR2 (germline): SGHRS, YFSETQ.

This clone was counted once. The chain recombines TRBV27 with TRBJ2-1; 11 bases align to TRBD2. The CDR3 contains 16 residues. Trimming cost V 6 bases and J 2 bases; bases outside gene matches: 6. Germline V lookup: CDR1 MNHEY, CDR2 SMNVEV (reference sequence). CDR3 residues: CASRPRLAGTYNEQFF. In DNA form, the CDR3 reads TGTGCCAGCAGACCAAGACTAGCGGGAACCTACAATGAGCAGTTCTTC.

The chain has TRBV28 and TRBJ1-2; D gene uncertain. Germline V gene lookup returns CDR1 MDHEN and CDR2 SYDVKM. CDR3 size: 14 residues. The ends were cut back, 5 bases at V and 4 bases at J, with 14 bases in the middle. The CDR3 sequence is CASSVRWRGYGYTF. The CDR3 DNA follows: TGTGCCAGCAGTGTCAGGTGGCGAGGCTATGGCTACACCTTC.

V usage is TRBV19 and J usage is TRBJ2-7; the match to TRBD2 covers 9 bases. CDR3 length equals 16 residues. Trimming removed 2 bases from V and 0 bases from J; junction bases left unmatched: 5. Germline V gene sequence: CDR1 LNHDA, CDR2 SQIVND (reference sequence). CDR3 in DNA: TGTGCCAGTAGTATACGAGGTAGCGGGAGCTCCTACGAGCAGTACTTC. Its translation: CASSIRGSGSSYEQYF.

This rearrangement joins TRBV29-1 to TRBJ2-1; no firm D call. Germline CDR1 reads SQVTM; CDR2 reads ANQGSEA. V was clipped by 7 bases and J by 5 bases, with 9 bases between them. The CDR3 extends over 11 amino acids. CDR3: CSAYDHNEQFF. The CDR3 DNA reads as TGCAGCGCATATGACCACAATGAGCAGTTCTTC.

This chain connects TRBV6-5 to TRBJ2-7, with D perhaps matching TRBD1 (6 bases). Deletions cut 2 bases from V and 5 bases from J, with 16 bases between. The CDR3 is 15 residues long. CDR1 is MNHEY and CDR2 is SVGAGI in the germline V gene. As DNA, the CDR3 is TGTGCCAGCAGTTACGCAGCCACAGGGTATAACGAGCAGTACTTC. It encodes CASSYAATGYNEQYF.

This clone came up a few times. The DNA for the CDR3 is TGTGCCGAACGGGCTACAAGAAACACCATATATTTT. This encodes CAERATRNTIYF. The J gene is TRBJ1-3, the V gene TRBV12-3 or TRBV12-4; D is unclear. The CDR3 loop spans 12 amino acids. Between the trimmed V and J ends, which lost 11 bases and 5 bases, there was a span of 13 bases.

V and J are TRBV12-3 or TRBV12-4 and TRBJ2-5, with no clear D. Trimming took 3 bases from V and 5 from J, leaving 7 bases between them. This CDR3 is 12 amino acids long. CDR3 sequence (DNA): TGTGCCAGCAGTTTTGTGGAGGAGACCCAGTACTTC. Protein sequence: CASSFVEETQYF.

J is TRBJ2-1 and V is TRBV7-9; 7 nucleotides line up with TRBD1. The CDR3 length is 15 residues. CDR1 and CDR2 from the germline V gene are SEHNR and FQNEAQ (reference sequence). V lost 1 base and J lost 10; bases outside the gene matches: 10. Written as DNA, the CDR3 is TGTGCCAGCAGCTTAGGGGTGCTACCAGGGGGAGAGCAGTTCTTC. Translated, it gives CASSLGVLPGGEQFF.